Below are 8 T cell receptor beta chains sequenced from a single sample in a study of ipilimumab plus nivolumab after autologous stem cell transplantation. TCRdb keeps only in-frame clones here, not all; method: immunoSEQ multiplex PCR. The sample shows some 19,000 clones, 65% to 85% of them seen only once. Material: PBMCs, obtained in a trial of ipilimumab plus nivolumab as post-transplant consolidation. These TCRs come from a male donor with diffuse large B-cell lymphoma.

CDR3 region: CASSLVGTSGGVQYF. CDR3 bases: TGTGCCAGCAGCTTGGTGGGGACTAGCGGGGGGGTACAGTACTTC. The chain carries TRBV5-4 and TRBJ2-7; the match to TRBD2 covers 16 bases. From germline, CDR1 is SGHNT and CDR2 YYREEE (reference sequence). This CDR3 spans 15 amino acids. J lost 10 bases, V lost 0 bases, and 4 bases had no gene match.

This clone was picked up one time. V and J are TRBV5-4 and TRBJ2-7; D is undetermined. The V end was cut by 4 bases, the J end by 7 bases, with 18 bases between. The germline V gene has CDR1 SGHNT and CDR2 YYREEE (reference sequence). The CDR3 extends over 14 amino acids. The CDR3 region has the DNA TGTGCCAGCAGCACCCCTTATGGAACCGGGGAGCAGTACTTC. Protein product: CASSTPYGTGEQYF.

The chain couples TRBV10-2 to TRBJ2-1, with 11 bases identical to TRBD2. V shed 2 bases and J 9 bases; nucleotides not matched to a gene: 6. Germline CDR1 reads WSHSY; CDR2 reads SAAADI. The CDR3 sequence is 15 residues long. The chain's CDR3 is CASSEVAGGAIEQFF. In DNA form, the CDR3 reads TGCGCCAGCAGTGAGGTAGCGGGGGGGGCCATTGAGCAGTTCTTC.

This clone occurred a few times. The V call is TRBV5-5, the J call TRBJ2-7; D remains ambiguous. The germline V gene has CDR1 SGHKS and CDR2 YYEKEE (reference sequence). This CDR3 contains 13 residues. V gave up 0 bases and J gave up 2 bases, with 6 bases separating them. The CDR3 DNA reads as TGTGCCAGCAGCTTGGATGCGGCCTACGAGCAGTACTTC. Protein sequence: CASSLDAAYEQYF.

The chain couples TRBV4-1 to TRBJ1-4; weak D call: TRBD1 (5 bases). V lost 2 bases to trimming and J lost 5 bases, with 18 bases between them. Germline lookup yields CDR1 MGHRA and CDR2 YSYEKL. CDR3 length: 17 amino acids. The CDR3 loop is CASSQLDRSSGNEKLFF. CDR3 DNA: TGCGCCAGCAGCCAATTAGACAGATCTTCGGGGAATGAAAAACTGTTTTTT.

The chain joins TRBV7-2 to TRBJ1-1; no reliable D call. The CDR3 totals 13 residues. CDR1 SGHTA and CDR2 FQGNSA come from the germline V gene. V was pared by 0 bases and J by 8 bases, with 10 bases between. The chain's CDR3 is CASSLASVREAFF. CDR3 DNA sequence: TGTGCCAGCAGCTTAGCGAGTGTCCGGGAAGCTTTCTTT.

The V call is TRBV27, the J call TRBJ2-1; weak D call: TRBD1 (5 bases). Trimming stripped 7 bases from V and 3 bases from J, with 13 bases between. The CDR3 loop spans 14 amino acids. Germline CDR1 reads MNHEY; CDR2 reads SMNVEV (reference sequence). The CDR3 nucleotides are TGTGCCAGCAACCCCCGGCAGGGCTACAATGAGCAGTTCTTC. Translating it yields CASNPRQGYNEQFF.

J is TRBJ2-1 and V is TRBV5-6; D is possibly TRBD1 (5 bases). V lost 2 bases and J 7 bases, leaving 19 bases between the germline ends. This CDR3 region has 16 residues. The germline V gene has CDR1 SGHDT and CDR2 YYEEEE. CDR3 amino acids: CASSLTGEGAWNEQFF. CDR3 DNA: TGTGCCAGCAGCTTAACCGGAGAAGGGGCATGGAATGAGCAGTTCTTC.